Following are 18 T cell receptor beta chains from one sample sequenced in a study of cytomegalovirus exposure and HLA in healthy donors. Only in-frame clones appear in the TCRdb table, and some are missing; sequencing was by immunoSEQ multiplex PCR. Of about 110,000 clones in the sample, roughly 95% were seen once. Material for sequencing was PBMCs. Source of these receptors: a woman younger than 35 in good health and CMV-seronegative.

This chain links TRBV18 with TRBJ2-1; 14 positions match TRBD2. Looked up from germline, CDR1 is KGHSH and CDR2 is LQKENI. The CDR3 contains 17 residues. With 3 bases clipped from V and 2 bases from J, the junction kept 3 bases outside the gene matches. DNA for the CDR3: TGTGCCAGCTCACCCGGACTAGCGGGGGGCACCTACAATGAGCAGTTCTTC. Its protein product is CASSPGLAGGTYNEQFF.

This clone is a singleton in its sample. The chain employs TRBV6-6 and TRBJ1-1; weak D call: TRBD1 (5 bases). The CDR3 spans 14 residues. Germline V gene lookup returns CDR1 MNHNY and CDR2 SVGAGI (reference sequence). Trimming took off 4 bases at V and 1 base at J, with 10 bases between the two ends. CDR3 sequence: CASSSGRGNTEAFF. Written as DNA, the CDR3 is TGTGCCAGCAGTTCGGGGAGGGGGAACACTGAAGCTTTCTTT.

The DNA of the CDR3 is TGTGCCAGCAGCTCCTCGGACAGGGCAGGAAACACCATATATTTT. Translated, it gives CASSSSDRAGNTIYF. This chain links TRBV7-9 with TRBJ1-3; 8 nucleotides align to TRBD1. V lost 4 bases and J lost 4; bases outside the gene matches: 6. The CDR3 has 15 residues. Germline lookup yields CDR1 SEHNR and CDR2 FQNEAQ (reference sequence).

J is TRBJ2-2 and V is TRBV27; D possibly corresponds to TRBD2 (5 bases). This CDR3 is 12 amino acids long. V was shortened by 7 bases and J by 7 bases, with 10 bases between the two germline ends. Looked up from germline, CDR1 is MNHEY and CDR2 is SMNVEV (reference sequence). CDR3 residues: CASNIGGGELFF. The DNA for the CDR3 is TGTGCCAGCAACATAGGAGGCGGGGAGCTGTTTTTT.

The chain joins TRBV19 to TRBJ2-7; a weak D match, TRBD1 (5 bases). CDR3 length: 14 amino acids. Trimming removed 7 bases at V and 2 bases at J, with 15 bases between. The germline gives CDR1 LNHDA, CDR2 SQIVND (reference sequence). CDR3 bases: TGTGCCAGTAAACGGACAACCACGGCCTACGAGCAGTACTTC. This sequence encodes CASKRTTTAYEQYF.

This chain links TRBV28 with TRBJ2-7, with D unclear. Germline-derived CDR1 and CDR2 are MDHEN and SYDVKM. CDR3 length: 13 residues. V was cut by 4 bases and J by 4 bases, with 11 bases left in between. CDR3 coding DNA: TGTGCCAGCAGTTCCCATTTGTTGTACGAGCAGTACTTC. The encoded protein is CASSSHLLYEQYF.

V usage is TRBV4-2 and J usage is TRBJ2-5; 9 nucleotides line up with TRBD1. The CDR3 extends over 15 amino acids. J gave up 2 bases and V 1 base, and 2 bases lay outside the gene matches. Germline V gives CDR1 LGHNA, CDR2 YNFKEQ. CDR3 bases: TGTGCCAGCAGCCAAGGGGACAGGGATCAAGAGACCCAGTACTTC. It codes for CASSQGDRDQETQYF.

The chain combines TRBV5-8 with TRBJ1-3; D call uncertain. Germline-derived CDR1 and CDR2 are SGHTS and YDEGEE. Trimming left V 4 bases short and J 1 base short, with 6 bases between. CDR3 size: 13 residues. CDR3 loop: CASSKRSGNTIYF. The CDR3, as DNA: TGTGCCAGCAGCAAGAGATCTGGAAACACCATATATTTT.

The V gene is TRBV9, the J gene TRBJ1-4, with 9 bases fitting TRBD1. J gave up 4 bases and V 3 bases, and 7 bases lay outside the gene matches. This CDR3 comprises 16 residues. Germline V lookup: CDR1 SGDLS, CDR2 YYNGEE. In DNA, the CDR3 is TGTGCCAGCAGCGCAGGGACAGGGCTCCTTAATGAAAAACTGTTTTTT. This codes for CASSAGTGLLNEKLFF.

DNA of the CDR3: TGTGCCAGCAGTTTAGTCCAGGGCATCCATTCACCCCTCCACTTT. Translation gives CASSLVQGIHSPLHF. V gene TRBV27 combines with J gene TRBJ1-6, with D perhaps TRBD1 (5 bases). The germline CDR1 and CDR2 sequences are MNHEY and SMNVEV (reference sequence). The CDR3 is made up of 15 amino acids. Trimming removed 2 bases from V and 8 bases from J, with 13 bases in between.

The chain joins TRBV4-3 to TRBJ2-1; 12 bases are a match to TRBD2. J was trimmed by 0 bases and V by 2 bases; bases with no gene match: 8. In germline, CDR1 is LGHNA, CDR2 YSLEER. CDR3 length: 19 residues. CDR3 sequence: CASSQLASGGAGSYNEQFF. CDR3 DNA: TGCGCCAGCAGCCAATTGGCTAGCGGGGGGGCCGGCTCCTACAATGAGCAGTTCTTC.

This chain connects TRBV19 to TRBJ1-5; 7 positions agree with TRBD1. The CDR3 length is 13 residues. CDR1 is LNHDA and CDR2 is SQIVND in the germline V gene (reference sequence). J lost 4 bases, V lost 3 bases, and 0 bases had no gene match. The CDR3 sequence is CASSMTGNQPQHF. CDR3 coding DNA: TGTGCCAGTAGTATGACAGGGAATCAGCCCCAGCATTTT.

The CDR3 DNA reads as TGCAGCGCAGCACTGACAGGACTGAACACTGAAGCTTTCTTT. It yields the protein CSAALTGLNTEAFF. V usage is TRBV29-1 and J usage is TRBJ1-1, with a tentative D call TRBD1 (6 bases). Per germline, CDR1 SQVTM and CDR2 ANQGSEA. Deletions cut 7 bases from V and 0 bases from J, with 15 bases between. This CDR3 contains 14 residues.

The chain joins TRBV2 to TRBJ1-4; 8 bases match TRBD1. The CDR3 contains 16 residues. Trimming removed 6 bases from V and 7 bases from J; junction bases left unmatched: 13. Germline CDR1 SNHLY, CDR2 FYNNEI. The CDR3 DNA sequence: TGTGCCAGCAGCTCCACCTTTCAGGGGGCGGGTGAAAAACTGTTTTTT. Its protein product is CASSSTFQGAGEKLFF.

The chain couples TRBV19 to TRBJ1-5; unclear D gene. The CDR3 length is 13 residues. The V end lost 3 bases, the J end lost 5 bases, and 8 bases lay between the germline ends. Germline loops: CDR1 LNHDA, CDR2 SQIVND (reference sequence). The CDR3 DNA reads TGTGCCAGTAGTATCGGGGTATATCAGCCCCAGCATTTT. This sequence encodes CASSIGVYQPQHF.

This chain connects TRBV7-3 to TRBJ2-5; D call uncertain. The CDR3 sequence is 15 residues long. Germline lookup yields CDR1 SGHTA and CDR2 FQGTGA. Trimming took 2 bases from V and 5 from J, leaving 15 bases between them. CDR3 protein: CASSLVAGIVETQYF. CDR3 DNA: TGTGCCAGCAGCTTAGTGGCAGGTATTGTGGAGACCCAGTACTTC.

This chain joins TRBV6-1 and TRBJ1-5, with D perhaps matching TRBD1 (5 bases). Germline V gene lookup returns CDR1 MNHNS and CDR2 SASEGT. V was cut by 2 bases and J by 9 bases, with 20 bases left in between. This CDR3 is built from 16 residues. The CDR3 coding sequence is TGTGCCAGCAGTGAATACGGCAGGGCAGCCCAGGTGCCCCAGCATTTT. Translation: CASSEYGRAAQVPQHF.

The genes are TRBV7-9 and TRBJ2-7; weak D call: TRBD2 (5 bases). The V end lost 5 bases, the J end lost 7 bases, and 21 bases lay between the germline ends. The CDR3 contains 15 residues. Per germline, CDR1 SEHNR and CDR2 FQNEAQ (reference sequence). Here the CDR3 reads CASSPPFREGMEQYF. The CDR3 DNA reads as TGTGCCAGCAGCCCCCCGTTCCGGGAAGGTATGGAGCAGTACTTC.